This paragraph covers one T cell receptor beta chain sequence. The data stem from a study of blood T cell repertoires in COVID-19. Study context: Italy, Spain and the United States were the sources of the convalescent and acute COVID-19 samples.

In the original analysis: Reference gene primer amplification in the assay estimated nucleated cell counts. The method was immunoSEQ multiplex PCR; TCRdb's version includes in-frame clones alone and lacks a portion of them. V and J calls and clone size come straight from that table; D and trimming were deduced from the DNA. This repertoire shows hundreds of thousands of clones, about nine tenths found once; its top ten account for over 6%. V lost 10 bases to trimming and J lost 1 base, with 13 bases between them. Germline V gives CDR1 LNHDA, CDR2 SQIVND (reference sequence). The CDR3 is 13 amino acids.

This TCR derives from a woman in her 30s with acute COVID-19. Sequencing input: PBMCs or T cells enriched from blood (not recorded which). The chain links TRBV19 to TRBJ1-1; D is perhaps TRBD1 (6 bases). CDR3 amino acids: CATSDRSNTEAFF. The CDR3 region has the DNA TGTGCCACCTCGGACAGATCGAACACTGAAGCTTTCTTT.